The T cell receptor beta chain under discussion was sequenced for a study of cytomegalovirus exposure and HLA in healthy donors. The CDR3 loop spans 12 amino acids. Trimming took 6 bases from V and 11 from J; bases not matched to a gene: 9. Looked up from germline, CDR1 is SNHLY and CDR2 is FYNNEI. This clone was seen just once. With 60 Vbeta and 13 Jbeta primers, the PCR was carried out. Sequencing was performed with immunoSEQ multiplex PCR; in TCRdb, only in-frame clones are kept and a portion is missing. The table has 170,000 or so clones, about 73% seen once. The sequencing sample was made of PBMCs. The chain has TRBV2 and TRBJ2-5; 7 bases map to TRBD2. The source is a middle-aged woman in good health and CMV-seronegative. The CDR3 loop reads CASRDDRREQYF. In DNA, the CDR3 is TGTGCCAGCAGGGACGACCGGCGGGAGCAGTACTTC.